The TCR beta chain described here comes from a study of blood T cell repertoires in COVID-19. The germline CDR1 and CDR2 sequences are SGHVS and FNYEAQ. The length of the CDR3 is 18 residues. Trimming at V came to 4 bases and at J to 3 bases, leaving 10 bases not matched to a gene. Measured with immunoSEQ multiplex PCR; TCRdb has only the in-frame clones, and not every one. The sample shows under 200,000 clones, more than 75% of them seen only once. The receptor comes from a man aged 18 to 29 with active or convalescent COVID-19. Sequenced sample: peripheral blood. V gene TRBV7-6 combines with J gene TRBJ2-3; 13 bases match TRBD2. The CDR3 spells CASSSWTSGRGETDTQYF. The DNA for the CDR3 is TGTGCCAGCAGCTCTTGGACTAGCGGGAGAGGGGAAACAGATACGCAGTATTTT.